A selection of T cell receptor beta chains follows, all from one sample in a study of spatial heterogeneity in lung cancer. TCRdb re-called the 5' RACE reads with MiXCR, one entry per CDR3 protein. The repertoire holds tens of thousands of distinct CDR3 sequences, with roughly 12% as singletons. The input for sequencing was PBMCs, taken at surgery. The receptors here all came from a male donor with early-stage non-small cell lung cancer. Each CDR3 is given with its conserved first and last residue. Fields, in order: V gene, J gene, clone size, D gene, CDR3 DNA, CDR3 protein. The D gene is left open where the match is weak. Clone sizes are given selectively: once, few, many, or a class where the clone is expanded.

TRBV27	TRBJ1-5	many	TRBD1	TGTGCCAGCAGTTTGAGACAGGGTAGCAATCAGCCCCAGCATTTT	CASSLRQGSNQPQHF
TRBV7-2	TRBJ2-5	many	TRBD1	TGTGCCAGCAGCGTGTCGTCAGGGGGCGGGGAGACCCAGTACTTC	CASSVSSGGGETQYF
TRBV7-2	TRBJ2-3	few	TRBD2	TGTGCCAGCAGCTTAGAGCTAGCGGCCGGATTCACAGATACGCAGTATTTT	CASSLELAAGFTDTQYF
TRBV5-6	TRBJ2-1	few	TRBD2	TGTGCCAGCAGCTTCCCTAGCGGGCCTTACAATGAGCAGTTCTTC	CASSFPSGPYNEQFF
TRBV28	TRBJ1-6	few	.	TGTGCCAGCAGTTTAGGAGGGGGCTCCTATAATTCACCCCTCCACTTT	CASSLGGGSYNSPLHF
TRBV4-3	TRBJ2-3	.	.	TGCGCCAGCAGCCAACAGTCGGCCACAGATACGCAGTATTTT	CASSQQSATDTQYF
TRBV6-2/TRBV6-3	TRBJ2-5	many	.	TGTGCCAGCAGTTACTCTTCGGCAGGGAAGGGGGAGACCCAGTACTTC	CASSYSSAGKGETQYF
TRBV20-1	TRBJ2-7	.	.	TGCAGTGCTAGAGAGATTTACGAGCAGTACTTC	CSAREIYEQYF
TRBV20-1	TRBJ1-1	few	TRBD1	TGCAGTGCTAGGGCGGCAGGGGGCACTGAAGCTTTCTTT	CSARAAGGTEAFF
TRBV4-3	TRBJ1-4	few	TRBD1	TGCGCCAGCAGCCAAGGGCCGTCGACGGACAGGGAAAAACTGTTTTTT	CASSQGPSTDREKLFF
TRBV29-1	TRBJ2-1	many	.	TGCAGCGTTGAATCGGTGGATGAGCAGTTCTTC	CSVESVDEQFF
TRBV7-2	TRBJ1-6	many	.	TGTGCCAGCAGCTTATACGAGGCACAGAATTCACCCCTCCACTTT	CASSLYEAQNSPLHF
TRBV4-1	TRBJ1-5	.	.	TGCGCCAGCAGCCAAGCCGGCGGGACGACGGTCGGCAATCAGCCCCAGCATTTT	CASSQAGGTTVGNQPQHF
TRBV12-3/TRBV12-4	TRBJ2-7	few	TRBD1	TGTGCCAGCAGCTTGGGACAGGGGGCCCCCTACGAGCAGTACTTC	CASSLGQGAPYEQYF
TRBV10-3	TRBJ2-3	few	TRBD2	TGTGCCATCAATAGCGGGGGGCCGGGAGATACGCAGTATTTT	CAINSGGPGDTQYF
TRBV14	TRBJ2-7	.	.	TGTGCCAGCAGCCATTTCTATTTGAACATTGGAAACGAGCAGTACTTC	CASSHFYLNIGNEQYF
TRBV18	TRBJ2-1	few	TRBD2	TGTGCCGGCTCGCCCGAGCGGGGGGGATACAATGAGCAGTTCTTC	CAGSPERGGYNEQFF
TRBV3-1	TRBJ2-1	few	.	TGTGCCAGCAGCCCCGGGCGGAGCTCCTACAATGAGCAGTTCTTC	CASSPGRSSYNEQFF
TRBV27	TRBJ2-3	many	.	TGTGCCAGCAGTTTATCGCAGGTATCAGGCACAGATACGCAGTATTTT	CASSLSQVSGTDTQYF
TRBV6-6	TRBJ2-5	few	.	TGTGCCAGCAGAATTGGGGTGACCCAGTACTTC	CASRIGVTQYF
TRBV5-1	TRBJ2-1	few	TRBD2	TGCGCCAGCAGTTGGGGGGGACTTAGCTCCTACAATGAGCAGTTCTTC	CASSWGGLSSYNEQFF
TRBV18	TRBJ2-1	.	.	TGTGCCAGCTCAATCGGACAGCCGAGCTCCTACAATGAGCAGTTCTTC	CASSIGQPSSYNEQFF
TRBV25-1	TRBJ2-7	few	TRBD1	TGTGCCAGTCCACGGGCCAGGGACAGGGCTATATACGAGCAGTACTTC	CASPRARDRAIYEQYF
TRBV9	TRBJ1-1	many	.	TGTGCCAGCAGCGTAGATTCTCTGAACACTGAAGCTTTCTTT	CASSVDSLNTEAFF
TRBV7-3	TRBJ2-5	few	.	TGTGCCAGCAGCTTAGGCAGGACCGAGACCCAGTACTTC	CASSLGRTETQYF
TRBV11-1	TRBJ2-1	.	TRBD2	TGTGCCAGCAGCCAACCAGGACTAGCGGCCTACAATGAGCAGTTCTTC	CASSQPGLAAYNEQFF
TRBV5-6	TRBJ1-2	.	.	TGTGCCAGCAGCTTGGAGCCGGGGAACTATGGCTACACCTTC	CASSLEPGNYGYTF
TRBV6-5	TRBJ1-1	.	.	TGTGCCAGCAGTTACAGCTCCGGGGGTGCGAACACTGAAGCTTTCTTT	CASSYSSGGANTEAFF
TRBV6-1	TRBJ2-7	.	TRBD2	TGTGCCAGCAGTGTTGGACACCTCCTTAGCGGGCCATCCTACGAGCAGTACTTC	CASSVGHLLSGPSYEQYF
TRBV12-3/TRBV12-4	TRBJ1-5	.	TRBD1	TGTGCCAGCAGTTTTGCAGGGGGCCATCAGCCCCAGCATTTT	CASSFAGGHQPQHF
TRBV6-1	TRBJ1-5	.	.	TGTGCCAGCATCTGGACCTTGGGCCAGCCCCAGCATTTT	CASIWTLGQPQHF
TRBV28	TRBJ1-1	many	.	TGTGCCAGCAGAAGACGGGGAAGGGTAAACACTGAAGCTTTCTTT	CASRRRGRVNTEAFF
TRBV20-1	TRBJ1-6	.	.	TGCAGTGCTAGGCGGCAGGGACGTTCACCCCTCCACTTT	CSARRQGRSPLHF
TRBV9	TRBJ1-1	.	TRBD1	TGTGCCAGCAGCCCTAGTGGGGACAGGAACACTGAAGCTTTCTTT	CASSPSGDRNTEAFF
TRBV3-1	TRBJ1-4	many	.	TGTGCCAGCAGCCAAAGCGGTAATGAAAAACTGTTTTTT	CASSQSGNEKLFF
TRBV9	TRBJ2-2	many	TRBD1	TGTGCCAGCAGCGGATCGGGACAGTACACCGGGGAGCTGTTTTTT	CASSGSGQYTGELFF
TRBV6-6	TRBJ2-7	.	TRBD1	TGTGCCAGCAGGCAATCCGGGACAGGGGGCAGCTACGAGCAGTACTTC	CASRQSGTGGSYEQYF
TRBV7-2	TRBJ2-3	few	TRBD2	TGTGCCAGCAGCTTAGGTCGCGGGGGGGCTCCTAGCACAGATACGCAGTATTTT	CASSLGRGGAPSTDTQYF
TRBV20-1	TRBJ2-5	few	TRBD2	TGCAGTGCTGGCGGGGGGGCGAGGGAGACCCAGTACTTC	CSAGGGARETQYF
TRBV27	TRBJ2-1	.	.	TGTGCCAGCAGTAATAGCCCAAATGAGCAGTTCTTC	CASSNSPNEQFF
TRBV7-9	TRBJ2-1	.	TRBD1	TGTGCCAGCAGCTTAGCGCGCGAGACAGGGGCCAGTCCTAGCTCCTACAATGAGCAGTTCTTC	CASSLARETGASPSSYNEQFF